The 9 T cell receptor beta chains below all came from one sample that was sequenced in a study of human T cells and chemical hapten exposure. TCRdb processed the RACE reads anew with MiXCR; each CDR3 protein has one entry. The sample carries approximately 340,000 distinct CDR3 sequences, around 6.9% recorded once. Time point: patch test 1, 2 weeks after DPC sensitization. Specified treatment: therapeutic diphenylcyclopropenone sensitization with weekly scalp DPC. The sample consisted of whole blood, taken in connection with sensitization to the hapten diphenylcyclopropenone (DPC). Receptor source: a young woman with alopecia areata. Some clones in this sample may be carry-over from other donors' samples.

The sample holds many counts of this clonotype. This chain links TRBV7-3 with TRBJ2-3; D gene ambiguous. Trimming took 6 bases from V and 2 from J, leaving 9 bases between them. Germline V gene data show CDR1 as SGHTA and CDR2 as FQGTGA. The CDR3 consists of 13 residues. CDR3 nucleotides: TGTGCCAGCAGTTCTCATACCACAGATACGCAGTATTTT. Its translation is CASSSHTTDTQYF.

This clonotype was seen repeatedly, ten times or more. The gene calls are TRBV27 and TRBJ2-1; D gene ambiguous. CDR1 and CDR2 (germline): MNHEY, SMNVEV (reference sequence). V dropped 6 bases and J dropped 10 bases, with 10 bases sitting between them. The CDR3 spans 11 residues. Here the CDR3 DNA reads TGTGCCAGCAGCTTCAGTCAGGAGCAGTTCTTC. Translating gives CASSFSQEQFF.

The chain carries TRBV7-9 and TRBJ1-1; D is perhaps TRBD1 (6 bases). This CDR3 is built from 14 residues. The V end was cut by 6 bases, the J end by 0 bases, with 11 bases between. Germline V gene data show CDR1 as SEHNR and CDR2 as FQNEAQ (reference sequence). The CDR3 bases are TGTGCCAGCAGTCCAGGGGTCCTGAACACTGAAGCTTTCTTT. Its translation is CASSPGVLNTEAFF.

The rearrangement joins TRBV7-9 to TRBJ1-6; D may be TRBD1 (5 bases). Germline CDR1 SEHNR, CDR2 FQNEAQ (reference sequence). The germline V and J ends were trimmed by 1 base and 10 bases, with 14 bases remaining between them. This CDR3 has 15 residues. The CDR3 region is CASSLGQGNRSPLHF. CDR3 sequence (DNA): TGTGCCAGCAGCTTAGGGCAGGGAAACAGATCACCCCTCCACTTT.

The sample holds a few counts of this clonotype. The chain carries TRBV6-1 and TRBJ1-5; TRBD1 matches at 9 bases. V lost 5 bases, J lost 4 bases, and 15 bases stayed unmatched. CDR3 length: 18 residues. Germline V gives CDR1 MNHNS, CDR2 SASEGT. The CDR3 protein is CASSRSNRWDRANQPQHF. CDR3 bases: TGTGCCAGCAGTCGTTCCAATCGTTGGGACAGGGCAAATCAGCCCCAGCATTTT.

The CDR3 DNA reads TGTGCCAGCAGCCTCCCGGGACAGGGGGCTTATGATACGCAGTATTTT. Its translation: CASSLPGQGAYDTQYF. This chain joins TRBV5-4 and TRBJ2-3; 12 bases map to TRBD1. CDR3 length: 16 residues. The V segment lost 4 bases and the J segment 6 bases; nucleotides outside the gene matches: 9. Germline V gives CDR1 SGHNT, CDR2 YYREEE (reference sequence).

The CDR3 loop is CASSPGRFGSWSLKPCAYEQYF. The CDR3 DNA follows: TGTGCCAGCAGTCCCGGGAGGTTCGGGTCCTGGTCACTAAAGCCCTGCGCCTACGAGCAGTACTTC. The J gene is TRBJ2-7, the V gene TRBV3-1; 7 nucleotides match TRBD2. This CDR3 has 22 amino acids. Germline values: CDR1 LGHDT, CDR2 YNNKEL (reference sequence). V shed 6 bases, J shed 2 bases, and the junction held 31 bases outside the gene matches.

This chain links TRBV7-2 with TRBJ1-1; 7 bases are a match to TRBD1. Germline V gene sequence: CDR1 SGHTA, CDR2 FQGNSA. CDR3 length: 13 residues. Trimming cost V 1 base and J 11 bases; bases outside gene matches: 7. CDR3 sequence reads: CASSLGTTGRAFF. In nucleotides, the CDR3 is TGTGCCAGCAGCTTAGGAACGACAGGGAGGGCTTTCTTT. Together with reference TRBV7-2 and TRBJ1-1, the CDR3 gives the full variable domain: GAGVSQSPSNKVTEKGKDVELRCDPISGHTALYWYRQSLGQGLEFLIYFQGNSAPDKSGLPSDRFSAERTGGSVSTLTIQRTQQEDSAVYLCASSLGTTGRAFFGQGTRLTVV.

The chain has TRBV6-2 or TRBV6-3 and TRBJ1-5, with D perhaps TRBD1 (5 bases). CDR3 length equals 15 residues. Per germline, CDR1 MNHEY and CDR2 SVGEGT. The V end was cut by 7 bases, the J end by 11 bases, with 24 bases between. The CDR3, as DNA: TGTGCCAGCAAATCTGGTCAGGCCCCTCAAGGGGCCCAGCATTTT. Amino acids: CASKSGQAPQGAQHF.